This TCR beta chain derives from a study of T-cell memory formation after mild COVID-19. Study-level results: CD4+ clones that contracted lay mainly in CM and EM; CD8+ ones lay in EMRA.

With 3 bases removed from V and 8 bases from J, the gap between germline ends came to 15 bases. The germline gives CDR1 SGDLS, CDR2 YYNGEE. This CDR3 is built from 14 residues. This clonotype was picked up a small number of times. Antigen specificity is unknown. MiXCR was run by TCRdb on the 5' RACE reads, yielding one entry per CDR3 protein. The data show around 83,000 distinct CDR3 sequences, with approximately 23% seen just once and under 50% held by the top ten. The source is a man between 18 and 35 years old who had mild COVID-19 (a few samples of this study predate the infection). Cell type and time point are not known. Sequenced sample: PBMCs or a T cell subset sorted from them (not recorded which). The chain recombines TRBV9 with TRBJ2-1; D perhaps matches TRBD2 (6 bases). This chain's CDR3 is CASSAWGTGDEQFF. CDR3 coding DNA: TGTGCCAGCAGCGCCTGGGGGACGGGAGATGAGCAGTTCTTC.